Sequencing of this T cell receptor (beta chain) was carried out in a study of CXCR3-negative and CXCR3-positive naive CD8 T cells (dated by TCRdb to the late 2010s). In terms of the full investigation: Around 140 million TRB reads were obtained in total, roughly 1.5 +/- 0.3 million reads per library. The diversity and physicochemical repertoire analyses included roughly ten donors pooled from two independent experiments. TRBV-TRBJ cluster analysis included naive subsets from a handful of donors and memory cells from 3 donors. The investigation overall reported the following: Comparably high repertoire diversity was found in both naive subsets, whereas much lower repertoire diversity was found in memory CD8+ T cells. CXCR3 expression partially decreased after cryopreservation, so most assays used freshly isolated PBMCs. Within the same donor, TRBV-TRBJ usage looked similar between naive CXCR3-negative and CXCR3-positive cells, but memory cells had distinct patterns. Compared with CXCR3-negative naive cells, CXCR3-positive naive cells had TRB CDR3s with higher hydrophobicity (lower Kidera factor 4), lower energy, and higher strength and volume indices. Surface CD5, linked to self-reactivity in mice, was comparable between naive subsets; TCR interaction strength was therefore also inferred from TRB CDR3 physicochemical properties.

The sequencer was a NextSeq 550. The Human TCR Profiling Kit (MiLaboratory) was used to prepare UMI-labeled 5' RACE TRB cDNA libraries. The full amount of extracted RNA was used for cDNA synthesis, and the full amount of resulting cDNA was used for PCR amplification. Libraries were prepared in parallel with an identical number of PCR cycles. Per the authors' processing: With a minimum of two reads required per UMI, MIGEC and MiXCR pulled out about 50,000 +/- 9,200 unique UMI-labeled TRB cDNA molecules from each library. Each library averaged 40,000 +/- 10,000 functional in-frame TRB CDR3 nucleotide clonotypes without stop codons. After downsampling to 5000 UMI-labeled TRB molecules per sample, diversity metrics such as normalized Shannon-Wiener and Chao1 were calculated in VDJtools. VDJtools was used to calculate clonotype-size-weighted physicochemical properties of the central five CDR3 residues, namely interaction energy, strength, volume and Kidera factor 4. The reads, reprocessed by TCRdb, yield one row per CDR3 protein sequence and no DNA. TCRdb, not the original authors, processed these V and J calls. The sample table on file contains about 84,000 distinct CDR3 sequences. Together, the top ten hold about 0.62% of the sample.

Each CD8+ T cell subset was flow-sorted in triplicate, and approximately 280,000 cells per subset were placed directly into RLT lysis buffer. Naive CD8+ T cells were defined stringently as CD45RO-CCR7+CD27+CD95- to exclude memory contaminants. Peripheral blood mononuclear cells were isolated from buffy coats by standard density gradient centrifugation. A FACSAria III was used to flow-sort naive CD8+ T cells into CXCR3-negative and CXCR3-positive populations. Total RNA was extracted from sorted cells using an RNeasy Mini Kit. Details on this clonotype: It has no known antigen specificity.

CDR1 and CDR2, per the germline V gene, are MDHEN and SYDVKM. The CDR3, from cysteine to phenylalanine, totals 13 residues. The DNA is not on file. The sequence derives from a human donor in good health. Some clones in this sample may be carry-over from other donors' samples. Sequenced sample: naive CXCR3+ CD8+ T cells from blood. The cell subset or site label, read with the paper, signifies: CD45RO-CCR7+CD27+CD95- naive CD8+ T cells expressing CXCR3 (TNR3+). Recombination joined TRBV28 with TRBJ2-3; TCRdb returns TRBD2, unconfirmable since there is no DNA. CDR3 loop: CASSHSSSPTQYF.